Included here is one T cell receptor (beta chain) sequence, with context. Next came a second PCR, run for 7 to 11 cycles, which used a sample-barcoded 5' primer along with a J-beta primer mix. TCRdb recomputed calls from the 5' RACE reads with MiXCR, one row per CDR3 protein. This sample carries around 1,600,000 distinct CDR3 sequences, approximately 43% of them seen once, and the ten largest clones take around 4%. These data come from a study of blood T cells in healthy people across ages. The receptor comes from a woman under 30 in good health. Specimen: blood.

In DNA form, the CDR3 reads TGTGCCAGCAGTTTAGAGGCTACAGGGCAGATTTACGAGCAGTACTTC. This sequence encodes CASSLEATGQIYEQYF. The chain combines TRBV27 with TRBJ2-7; a possible D gene is TRBD1 (6 bases). Germline V gene lookup returns CDR1 MNHEY and CDR2 SMNVEV (reference sequence). The CDR3 consists of 16 residues. Trimming took 2 bases from V and 4 from J, leaving 18 bases between them.